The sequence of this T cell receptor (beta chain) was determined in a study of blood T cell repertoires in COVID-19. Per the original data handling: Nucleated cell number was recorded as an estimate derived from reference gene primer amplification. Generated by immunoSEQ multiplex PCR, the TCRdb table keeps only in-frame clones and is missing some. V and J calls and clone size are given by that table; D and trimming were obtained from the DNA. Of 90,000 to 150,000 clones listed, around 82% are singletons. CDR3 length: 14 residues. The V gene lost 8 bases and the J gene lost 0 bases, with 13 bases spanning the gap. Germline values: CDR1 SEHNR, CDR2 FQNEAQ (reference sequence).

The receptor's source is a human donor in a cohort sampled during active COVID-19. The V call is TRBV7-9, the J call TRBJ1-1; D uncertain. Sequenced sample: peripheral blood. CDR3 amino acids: CASEAGEMNTEAFF. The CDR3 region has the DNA TGTGCCAGCGAGGCGGGTGAAATGAACACTGAAGCTTTCTTT.